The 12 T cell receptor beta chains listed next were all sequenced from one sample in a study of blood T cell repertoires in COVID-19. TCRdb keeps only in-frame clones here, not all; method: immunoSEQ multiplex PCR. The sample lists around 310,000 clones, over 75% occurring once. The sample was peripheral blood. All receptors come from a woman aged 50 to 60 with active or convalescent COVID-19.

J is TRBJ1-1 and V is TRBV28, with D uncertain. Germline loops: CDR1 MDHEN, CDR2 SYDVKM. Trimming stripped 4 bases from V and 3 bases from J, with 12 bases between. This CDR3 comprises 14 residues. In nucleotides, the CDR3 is TGTGCCAGCAGTTCTGGTGGGAGGGACACTGAAGCTTTCTTT. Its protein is CASSSGGRDTEAFF.

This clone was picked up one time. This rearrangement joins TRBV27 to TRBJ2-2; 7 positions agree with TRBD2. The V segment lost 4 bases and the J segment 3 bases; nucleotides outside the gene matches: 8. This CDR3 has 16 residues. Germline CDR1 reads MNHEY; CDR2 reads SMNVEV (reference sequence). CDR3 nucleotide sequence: TGTGCCAGCAGTTCCCTACTAGCGTACCACACCGGGGAGCTGTTTTTT. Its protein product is CASSSLLAYHTGELFF.

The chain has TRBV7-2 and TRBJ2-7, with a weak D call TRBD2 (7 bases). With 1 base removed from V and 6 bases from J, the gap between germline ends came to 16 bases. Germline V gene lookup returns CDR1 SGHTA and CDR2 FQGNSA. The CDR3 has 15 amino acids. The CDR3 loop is CASSLVRQGRGEQYF. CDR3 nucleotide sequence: TGTGCCAGCAGCTTAGTGAGGCAGGGGAGGGGCGAGCAGTACTTC.

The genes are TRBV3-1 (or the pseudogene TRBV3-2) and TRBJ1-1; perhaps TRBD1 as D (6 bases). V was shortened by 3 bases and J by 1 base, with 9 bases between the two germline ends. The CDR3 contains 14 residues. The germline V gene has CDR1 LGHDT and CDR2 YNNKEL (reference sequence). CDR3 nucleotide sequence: TGTGCCAGCAGCCAGGGGGCAGCGAACACTGAAGCTTTCTTT. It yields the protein CASSQGAANTEAFF.

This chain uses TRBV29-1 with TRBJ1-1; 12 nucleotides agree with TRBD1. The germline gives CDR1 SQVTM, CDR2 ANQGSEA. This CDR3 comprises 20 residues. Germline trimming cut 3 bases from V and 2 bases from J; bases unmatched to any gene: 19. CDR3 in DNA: TGCAGCGTTGAGAGGGAGTCCCGGGACAGGGGGCCCGGCCAAAACACTGAAGCTTTCTTT. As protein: CSVERESRDRGPGQNTEAFF.

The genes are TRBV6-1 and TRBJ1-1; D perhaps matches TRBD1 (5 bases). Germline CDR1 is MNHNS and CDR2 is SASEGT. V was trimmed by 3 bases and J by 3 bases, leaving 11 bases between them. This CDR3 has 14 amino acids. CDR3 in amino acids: CASSEGGVDTEAFF. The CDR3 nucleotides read TGTGCCAGCAGTGAGGGAGGGGTTGACACTGAAGCTTTCTTT.

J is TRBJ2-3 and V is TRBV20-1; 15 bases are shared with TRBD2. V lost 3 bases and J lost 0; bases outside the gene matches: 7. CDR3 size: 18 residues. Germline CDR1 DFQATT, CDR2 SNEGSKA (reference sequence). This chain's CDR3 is CSASGGLAGGLSTDTQYF. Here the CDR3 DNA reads TGCAGTGCTAGTGGGGGACTAGCGGGAGGACTCAGCACAGATACGCAGTATTTT.

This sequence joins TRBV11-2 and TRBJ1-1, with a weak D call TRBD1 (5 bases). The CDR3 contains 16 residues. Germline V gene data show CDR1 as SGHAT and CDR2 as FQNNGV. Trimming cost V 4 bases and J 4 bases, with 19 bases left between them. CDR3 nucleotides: TGTGCCAGCAGCTCGCACGTCAGGGAGGGAGGCACTGAAGCTTTCTTT. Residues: CASSSHVREGGTEAFF. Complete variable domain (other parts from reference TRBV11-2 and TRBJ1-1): EAGVAQSPRYKIIEKRQSVAFWCNPISGHATLYWYQQILGQGPKLLIQFQNNGVVDDSQLPKDRFSAERLKGVDSTLKIQPAKLEDSAVYLCASSSHVREGGTEAFFGQGTRLTVV.

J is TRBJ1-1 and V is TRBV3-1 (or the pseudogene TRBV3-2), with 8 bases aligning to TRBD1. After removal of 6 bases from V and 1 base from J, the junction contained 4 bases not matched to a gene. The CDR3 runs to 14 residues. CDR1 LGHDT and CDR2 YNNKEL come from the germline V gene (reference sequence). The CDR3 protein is CASSTTGGNTEAFF. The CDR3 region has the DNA TGTGCCAGCAGTACCACAGGGGGGAACACTGAAGCTTTCTTT.

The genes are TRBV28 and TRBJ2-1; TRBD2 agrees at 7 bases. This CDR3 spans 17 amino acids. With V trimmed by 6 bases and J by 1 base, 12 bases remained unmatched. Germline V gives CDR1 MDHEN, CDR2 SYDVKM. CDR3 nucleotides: TGTGCCAGCAGAGATCGACTAGCCACGATTTCCTACAATGAGCAGTTCTTC. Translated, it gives CASRDRLATISYNEQFF.

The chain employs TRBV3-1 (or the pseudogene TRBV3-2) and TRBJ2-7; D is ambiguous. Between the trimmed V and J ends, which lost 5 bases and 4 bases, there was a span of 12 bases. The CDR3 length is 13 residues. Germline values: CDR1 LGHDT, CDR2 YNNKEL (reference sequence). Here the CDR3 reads CASSDPSQYEQYF. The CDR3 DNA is TGTGCCAGCAGCGACCCCTCACAGTACGAGCAGTACTTC.

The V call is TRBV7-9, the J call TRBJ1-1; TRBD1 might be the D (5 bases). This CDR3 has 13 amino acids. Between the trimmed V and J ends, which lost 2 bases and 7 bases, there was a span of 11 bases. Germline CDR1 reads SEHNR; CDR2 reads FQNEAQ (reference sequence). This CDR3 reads CASSLQRGDEAFF. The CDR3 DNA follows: TGTGCCAGCAGCTTACAAAGGGGTGATGAAGCTTTCTTT. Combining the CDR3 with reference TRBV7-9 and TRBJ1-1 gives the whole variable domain DTGVSQNPRHKITKRGQNVTFRCDPISEHNRLYWYRQTLGQGPEFLTYFQNEAQLEKSRLLSDRFSAERPKGSFSTLEIQRTEQGDSAMYLCASSLQRGDEAFFGQGTRLTVV.